This is a list of T cell receptor beta chains from one sample in a study of T cell repertoires in cytomegalovirus infection. TCRdb re-derived calls from the reads in MiXCR, one entry per CDR3 protein. The sample records 150,000 or so distinct CDR3 sequences, about 6% being singletons. Sequencing was performed on PBMCs. The origin of the receptors is a human donor in good health (CMV status not recorded). Some clones in this sample may be carry-over from other donors' samples. Each CDR3 is given with its conserved first and last residue. The D gene is left open where the match is weak. The size of a clone is reported for some rows only, either as once, few or many, or as a class for expanded clones.

v_call	cdr3_length	j_call	clone_size	d_call	cdr3_aa	cdr3_nt
TRBV7-2	15	TRBJ1-3	many	NA	CASTSWVGSGNTIYF	TGTGCCAGCACCTCCTGGGTGGGCTCAGGAAACACCATATATTTT
TRBV2	16	TRBJ2-1	NA	TRBD1	CASRPTGVSPYNEQFF	TGTGCCAGCAGACCTACAGGGGTATCTCCATACAATGAGCAGTTCTTC
TRBV7-2	18	TRBJ2-2	many	NA	CASSLVPGGPANTGELFF	TGTGCCAGCAGCTTAGTTCCGGGGGGCCCCGCGAACACCGGGGAGCTGTTTTTT
TRBV3-1	13	TRBJ2-5	NA	NA	CASSQEGKETQYF	TGTGCCAGCAGCCAAGAGGGGAAAGAGACCCAGTACTTC
TRBV12-3/TRBV12-4	14	TRBJ2-2	many	NA	CASSLEAPDGELFF	TGTGCCAGCAGTTTAGAGGCCCCGGACGGGGAGCTGTTTTTT
TRBV12-3/TRBV12-4	12	TRBJ2-7	many	NA	CASRDSTYEQYF	TGTGCCAGCAGGGACAGCACCTACGAGCAGTACTTC
TRBV7-2	13	TRBJ2-2	many	NA	CASSLKLAGELFF	TGTGCCAGCAGCTTAAAACTAGCCGGGGAGCTGTTTTTT
TRBV6-2/TRBV6-3	14	TRBJ2-1	many	NA	CASSYGGFEGEQFF	TGTGCCAGCAGTTACGGGGGGTTTGAGGGTGAGCAGTTCTTC
TRBV29-1	13	TRBJ2-1	few	TRBD1	CSVVTGGQNEQFF	TGCAGCGTTGTGACAGGGGGTCAGAATGAGCAGTTCTTC
TRBV28	16	TRBJ2-3	many	TRBD1	CASSLDRGRRTDTQYF	TGTGCCAGCAGTTTGGACAGGGGGAGACGCACAGATACGCAGTATTTT
TRBV6-5	14	TRBJ1-4	few	TRBD1	CASAAGTANEKLFF	TGTGCCAGCGCCGCGGGGACAGCTAATGAAAAACTGTTTTTT
TRBV18	14	TRBJ2-7	NA	NA	CASSPPRGSYEQYF	TGTGCCAGCTCACCACCGAGGGGCTCCTACGAGCAGTACTTC
TRBV19	15	TRBJ2-2	NA	NA	CASTPDVANTGELFF	TGTGCCAGTACTCCAGACGTGGCGAACACCGGGGAGCTGTTTTTT
TRBV7-2	17	TRBJ1-3	many	TRBD1	CASSLTPGGYSGNTIYF	TGTGCCAGCAGCTTGACGCCAGGGGGCTACTCTGGAAACACCATATATTTT
TRBV29-1	14	TRBJ2-3	NA	TRBD1	CSVSPDRDTDTQYF	TGCAGCGTGTCACCCGACAGGGACACAGATACGCAGTATTTT
TRBV7-2	15	TRBJ2-4	many	TRBD1	CASSPRTGQKNIQYF	TGTGCCAGCAGCCCACGGACAGGGCAGAAAAACATTCAGTACTTC
TRBV7-2	13	TRBJ2-1	many	NA	CASSFELLNEQFF	TGTGCCAGCAGCTTCGAACTTCTAAATGAGCAGTTCTTC
TRBV7-2	16	TRBJ1-1	many	TRBD1	CASSLYAGGLNTEAFF	TGTGCCAGCAGCTTATACGCAGGGGGCCTGAACACTGAAGCTTTCTTT
TRBV7-6	15	TRBJ2-3	many	TRBD2	CASTIAGVSTDTQYF	TGTGCCAGCACTATAGCGGGGGTGAGCACAGATACGCAGTATTTT
TRBV7-6	13	TRBJ2-3	many	NA	CASSFRGTDTQYF	TGTGCCAGCAGCTTCCGGGGGACAGATACGCAGTATTTT
TRBV20-1	13	TRBJ2-5	many	NA	CSARRGGLDDQYF	TGCAGTGCTCGGAGGGGCGGACTGGACGACCAGTACTTC
TRBV7-2	14	TRBJ1-6	many	NA	CASSHGGNNSPLHF	TGTGCCAGCAGCCACGGAGGGAATAATTCACCCCTCCACTTT
TRBV3-1	15	TRBJ1-2	many	NA	CASSQEPGVGRGYTF	TGTGCCAGCAGCCAAGAACCAGGGGTTGGGCGAGGCTACACCTTC
TRBV7-8	14	TRBJ2-3	many	NA	CASSLEQGTDTQYF	TGTGCCAGCAGCCTCGAGCAGGGGACAGATACGCAGTATTTT
TRBV7-8	13	TRBJ1-1	many	TRBD1	CASSRGQGAEAFF	TGTGCCAGCAGCCGAGGACAGGGGGCTGAAGCTTTCTTT
TRBV12-3/TRBV12-4	15	TRBJ1-1	few	NA	CASSPRPMINTEAFF	TGTGCCAGCAGTCCCCGACCGATGATAAACACTGAAGCTTTCTTT
TRBV18	13	TRBJ1-1	many	NA	CASSPVGNTEAFF	TGTGCCAGCTCACCTGTCGGAAACACTGAAGCTTTCTTT
TRBV15	15	TRBJ2-1	few	NA	CATSSELWATNEQFF	TGTGCCACCAGCAGCGAGCTTTGGGCAACCAATGAGCAGTTCTTC
TRBV5-4	13	TRBJ1-2	many	NA	CASSLEGNYGYTF	TGTGCCAGCAGCTTGGAGGGCAACTATGGCTACACCTTC